Listed here are 10 T cell receptor beta chains from one sample, sequenced in a study of blood T cell repertoires in COVID-19. Profiled with immunoSEQ multiplex PCR; TCRdb holds only in-frame clones, not every one. This table holds approximately 390,000 clones, 88% found once. Sequencing was carried out using PBMCs or T cells enriched from blood (not recorded which). These receptor sequences come from a woman aged 40 to 55 with acute COVID-19.

The chain recombines TRBV18 with TRBJ2-6; TRBD2 might be the D (5 bases). V gave up 3 bases and J gave up 1 base, with 10 bases separating them. Germline-derived CDR1 and CDR2 are KGHSH and LQKENI. The CDR3 is 16 amino acids. CDR3 DNA: TGTGCCAGCTCACCCATCGGCGGGTCTGGGGCCAACGTCCTGACTTTC. This translates into CASSPIGGSGANVLTF.

The CDR3 nucleotides are TGTGCCAGTAGTATAGTTGGGGCCGGCTATGGCTACACCTTC. Protein sequence: CASSIVGAGYGYTF. The genes are TRBV19 and TRBJ1-2; possible D gene TRBD1, 5 bases. V lost 1 base, J lost 4 bases, and 10 bases lay in between. This CDR3 comprises 14 residues. The V gene's germline CDR1 is LNHDA and CDR2 SQIVND (reference sequence). Combining the CDR3 with reference TRBV19 and TRBJ1-2 gives the whole variable domain DGGITQSPKYLFRKEGQNVTLSCEQNLNHDAMYWYRQDPGQGLRLIYYSQIVNDFQKGDIAEGYSVSREKKESFPLTVTSAQKNPTAFYLCASSIVGAGYGYTFGSGTRLTVV.

This chain uses TRBV4-2 with TRBJ2-7; no clear D. Trimming took 4 bases from V and 1 from J, leaving 11 bases between them. The V gene's germline CDR1 is LGHNA and CDR2 YNFKEQ. This CDR3 is 14 amino acids long. The CDR3 DNA follows: TGTGCCAGCAGCCCAACCGACACTTCCTACGAGCAGTACTTC. This translates into CASSPTDTSYEQYF.

The chain recombines TRBV15 with TRBJ2-7; 11 nucleotides align to TRBD2. V gave up 0 bases and J gave up 6 bases; unmatched junction bases: 4. CDR3 length: 15 amino acids. Germline V gene lookup returns CDR1 LNHNV and CDR2 YYDKDF (reference sequence). In DNA, the CDR3 is TGTGCCACCAGCAGAGATATACTAGCGGGGGTCGAGCAGTACTTC. The encoded protein is CATSRDILAGVEQYF.

This sequence joins TRBV19 and TRBJ1-5; 7 nucleotides align to TRBD1. J gave up 2 bases and V 7 bases, and 8 bases lay outside the gene matches. The germline gives CDR1 LNHDA, CDR2 SQIVND (reference sequence). The CDR3 is made up of 15 amino acids. This CDR3 reads CASTPRGNGNQPQHF. In nucleotides, the CDR3 is TGTGCCAGTACCCCCAGGGGGAACGGCAATCAGCCCCAGCATTTT.

The chain employs TRBV7-9 and TRBJ1-5, with D possibly TRBD1 on 5 matching bases. Trimming cost V 5 bases and J 3 bases, with 11 bases left between them. The CDR3 runs to 14 residues. The germline gives CDR1 SEHNR, CDR2 FQNEAQ (reference sequence). CDR3 in amino acids: CASSRTGDNQPQHF. In DNA, the CDR3 is TGTGCCAGCAGCCGAACAGGAGACAATCAGCCCCAGCATTTT. Drawing the rest from reference TRBV7-9 and TRBJ1-5, the complete variable domain is DTGVSQNPRHKITKRGQNVTFRCDPISEHNRLYWYRQTLGQGPEFLTYFQNEAQLEKSRLLSDRFSAERPKGSFSTLEIQRTEQGDSAMYLCASSRTGDNQPQHFGDGTRLSIL.

V gene TRBV7-9 combines with J gene TRBJ2-7; 11 bases map to TRBD2. The V gene end was trimmed by 5 bases and the J gene end by 3 bases; junction bases not matched to a gene: 12. The germline gives CDR1 SEHNR, CDR2 FQNEAQ (reference sequence). The CDR3 is 17 residues long. For the CDR3, the DNA is TGTGCCAGCAGCCCTACATTAGCGGGGGGGCCATTCTACGAGCAGTACTTC. Its protein product is CASSPTLAGGPFYEQYF.

This clone was seen only once. CDR3 bases: TGCGCCAGCAGCCAAGTCGCGGGCAACTATGGCTACACCTTC. This translates into CASSQVAGNYGYTF. The chain is built from TRBV4-1 and TRBJ1-2; D call uncertain. V lost 1 base and J 2 bases, leaving 8 bases between the germline ends. There are 14 residues in the CDR3. Germline V CDR1 and CDR2: MGHRA, YSYEKL.

The chain couples TRBV4-1 to TRBJ2-7; tentatively, D is TRBD2 (5 bases). V was trimmed by 2 bases and J by 3 bases, leaving 14 bases between them. Germline loops: CDR1 MGHRA, CDR2 YSYEKL. CDR3 length: 15 amino acids. CDR3 nucleotide sequence: TGCGCCAGCAGCCAATTCGGAACACGGGACTACGAGCAGTACTTC. Translation: CASSQFGTRDYEQYF.

The V call is TRBV5-1, the J call TRBJ2-3; no clear D gene. V lost 0 bases and J 4 bases, leaving 9 bases between the germline ends. The length of the CDR3 is 14 residues. The germline V gene has CDR1 SGHRS and CDR2 YFSETQ. The CDR3 region is CASSLGLAPDTQYF. As DNA, the CDR3 is TGCGCCAGCAGCTTGGGGTTAGCCCCAGATACGCAGTATTTT. The full variable domain, rest sourced from reference TRBV5-1 and TRBJ2-3, is KAGVTQTPRYLIKTRGQQVTLSCSPISGHRSVSWYQQTPGQGLQFLFEYFSETQRNKGNFPGRFSGRQFSNSRSEMNVSTLELGDSALYLCASSLGLAPDTQYFGPGTRLTVL.